This TCR beta chain derives from a study of regulatory and conventional T cells in RAG deficiency. Here immunoSEQ multiplex PCR was the method, and the copy in TCRdb shows in-frame clones only, minus some. Of about 6,700 clones in the sample, 82% are singletons; the top ten hold 13%. Germline V gene data show CDR1 as SEHNR and CDR2 as FQNEAQ (reference sequence). Deletions cut 1 base from V and 5 bases from J, with 17 bases between. CDR3 length equals 16 residues. These same records also appear under a second study, on regulatory T cells. From that second work: The primer mix had 52 TRBV and 13 TRBJ primers.

The chain joins TRBV7-9 to TRBJ1-2; TRBD1 might be the D (5 bases). The material sequenced was CD8+ T cells sorted from blood. The source of this sequence is a human donor in good health. Here the CDR3 DNA reads TGTGCCAGCAGCTTAGGTTCCGGGACGGGAGGATATGGCTACACCTTC. It encodes CASSLGSGTGGYGYTF.